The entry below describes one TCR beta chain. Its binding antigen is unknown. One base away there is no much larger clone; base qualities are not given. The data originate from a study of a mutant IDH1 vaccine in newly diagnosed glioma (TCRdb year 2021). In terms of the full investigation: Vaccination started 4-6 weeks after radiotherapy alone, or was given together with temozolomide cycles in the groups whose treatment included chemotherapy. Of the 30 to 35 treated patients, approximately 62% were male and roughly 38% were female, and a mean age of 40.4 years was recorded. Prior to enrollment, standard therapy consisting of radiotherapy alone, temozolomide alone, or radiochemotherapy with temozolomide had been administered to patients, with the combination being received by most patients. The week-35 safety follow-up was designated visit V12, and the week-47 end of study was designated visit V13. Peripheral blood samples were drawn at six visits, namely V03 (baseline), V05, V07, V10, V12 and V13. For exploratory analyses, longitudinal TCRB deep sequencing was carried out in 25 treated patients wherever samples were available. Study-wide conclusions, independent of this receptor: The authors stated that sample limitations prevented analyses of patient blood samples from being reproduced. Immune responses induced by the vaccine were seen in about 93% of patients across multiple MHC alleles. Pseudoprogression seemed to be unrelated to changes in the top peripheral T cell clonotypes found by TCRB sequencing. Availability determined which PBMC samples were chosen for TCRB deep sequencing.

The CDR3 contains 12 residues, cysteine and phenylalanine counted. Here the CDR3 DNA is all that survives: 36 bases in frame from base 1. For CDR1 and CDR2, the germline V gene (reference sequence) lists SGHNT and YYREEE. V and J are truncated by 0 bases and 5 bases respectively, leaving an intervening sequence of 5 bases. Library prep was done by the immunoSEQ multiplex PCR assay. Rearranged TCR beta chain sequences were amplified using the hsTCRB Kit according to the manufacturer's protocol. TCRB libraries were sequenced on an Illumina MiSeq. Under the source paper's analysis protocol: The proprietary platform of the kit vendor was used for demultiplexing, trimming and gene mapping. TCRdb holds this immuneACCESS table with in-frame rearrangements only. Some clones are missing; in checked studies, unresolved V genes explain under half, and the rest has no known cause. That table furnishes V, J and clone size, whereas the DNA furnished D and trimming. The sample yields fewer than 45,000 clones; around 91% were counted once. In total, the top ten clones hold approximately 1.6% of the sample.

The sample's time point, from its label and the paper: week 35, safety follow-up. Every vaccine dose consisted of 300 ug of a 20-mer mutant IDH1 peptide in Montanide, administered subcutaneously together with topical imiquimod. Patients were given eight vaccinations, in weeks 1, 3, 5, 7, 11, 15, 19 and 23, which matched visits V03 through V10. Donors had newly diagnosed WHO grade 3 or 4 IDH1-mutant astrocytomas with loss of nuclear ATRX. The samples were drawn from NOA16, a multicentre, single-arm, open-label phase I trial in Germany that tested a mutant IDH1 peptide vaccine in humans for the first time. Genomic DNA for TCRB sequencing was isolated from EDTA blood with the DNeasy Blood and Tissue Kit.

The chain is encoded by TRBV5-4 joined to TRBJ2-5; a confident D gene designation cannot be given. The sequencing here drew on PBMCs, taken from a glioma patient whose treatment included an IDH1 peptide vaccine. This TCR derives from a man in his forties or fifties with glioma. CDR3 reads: CASSLAPETQYF. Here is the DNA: TGTGCCAGCAGCTTGGCCCCTGAGACCCAGTACTTC. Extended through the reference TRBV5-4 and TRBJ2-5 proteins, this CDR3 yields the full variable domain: ETGVTQSPTHLIKTRGQQVTLRCSSQSGHNTVSWYQQALGQGPQFIFQYYREEENGRGNFPPRFSGLQFPNYSSELNVNALELDDSALYLCASSLAPETQYFGPGTRLLVL.